The source of this TCR beta chain is a study of blood T cell repertoires in COVID-19. Produced via immunoSEQ multiplex PCR; TCRdb's table is partial and in-frame only. The table records a few hundred thousand clones, under 90% of them present only once. Trimming removed 10 bases at V and 9 bases at J, with 16 bases between. This CDR3 region has 13 residues. The germline V gene encodes CDR1 LNHDA and CDR2 SQIVND (reference sequence). The TCR comes from a woman under 30 who had recovered from COVID-19. The sequencing input was PBMCs or T cells enriched from blood (not recorded which). This chain uses TRBV19 with TRBJ1-6; TRBD1 is a possible D gene (6 bases). In DNA form, the CDR3 reads TGTGCCACCCGGGACATTGGTTTTTCACCCCTCCACTTT. Translating gives CATRDIGFSPLHF.